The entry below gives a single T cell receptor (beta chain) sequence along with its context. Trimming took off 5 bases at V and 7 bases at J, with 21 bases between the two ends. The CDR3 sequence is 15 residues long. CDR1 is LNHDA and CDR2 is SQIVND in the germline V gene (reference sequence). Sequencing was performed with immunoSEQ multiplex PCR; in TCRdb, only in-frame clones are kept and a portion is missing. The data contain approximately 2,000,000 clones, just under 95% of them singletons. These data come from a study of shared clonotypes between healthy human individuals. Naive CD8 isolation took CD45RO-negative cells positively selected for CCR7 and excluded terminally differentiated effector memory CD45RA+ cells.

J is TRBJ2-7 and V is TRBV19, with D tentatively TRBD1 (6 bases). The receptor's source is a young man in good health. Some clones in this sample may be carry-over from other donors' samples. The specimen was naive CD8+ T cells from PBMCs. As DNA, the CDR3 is TGTGCCAGTAGTTCGACATCCAGGGGAGAAGGGGAGCAGTACTTC. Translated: CASSSTSRGEGEQYF.